Here is one TCR beta chain with its context. Its antigen remains unknown. The CDR3 has 11 amino acids. Trimming pared 6 bases from V and 4 bases from J, leaving 7 bases between. CDR1 MNHNY and CDR2 SVGAGI come from the germline V gene (reference sequence). These data originate in a study of cytomegalovirus exposure and HLA in healthy donors. The study's findings and limits: Reports credit the classifier with highly specific, highly sensitive diagnosis of cytomegalovirus status. Roughly uniform depth of sequencing across donors was assumed in presence/absence analyses.

PCR was performed using 60 Vbeta and 13 Jbeta primers. Produced via immunoSEQ multiplex PCR; TCRdb's table is partial and in-frame only. Altogether about 93,000 clones are present, roughly four fifths being singletons, with the ten largest covering approximately 0.56%. Sequencing was carried out using PBMCs. This sequence originates from a man aged 25 to 40 in good health and CMV-seronegative. This sequence joins TRBV6-6 and TRBJ2-7; possibly TRBD1 for D (5 bases). The CDR3 nucleotides read TGTGCCAGCAGAACAGGTTACGAGCAGTACTTC. This gives the protein CASRTGYEQYF.